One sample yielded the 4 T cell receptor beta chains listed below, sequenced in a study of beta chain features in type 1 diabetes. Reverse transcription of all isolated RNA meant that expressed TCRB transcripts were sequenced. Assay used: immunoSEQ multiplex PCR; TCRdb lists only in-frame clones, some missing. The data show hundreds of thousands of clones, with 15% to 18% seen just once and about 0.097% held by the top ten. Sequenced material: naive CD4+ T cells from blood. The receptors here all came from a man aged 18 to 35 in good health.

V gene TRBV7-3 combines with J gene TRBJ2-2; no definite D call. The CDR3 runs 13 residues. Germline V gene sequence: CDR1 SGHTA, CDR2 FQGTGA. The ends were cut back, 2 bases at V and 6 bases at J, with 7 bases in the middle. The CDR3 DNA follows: TGTGCCAGCAGCTTACGACACCCCGGGGAGCTGTTTTTT. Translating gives CASSLRHPGELFF. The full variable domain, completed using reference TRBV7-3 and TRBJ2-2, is GAGVSQTPSNKVTEKGKYVELRCDPISGHTALYWYRQSLGQGPEFLIYFQGTGAADDSGLPNDRFFAVRPEGSVSTLKIQRTERGDSAVYLCASSLRHPGELFFGEGSRLTVL.

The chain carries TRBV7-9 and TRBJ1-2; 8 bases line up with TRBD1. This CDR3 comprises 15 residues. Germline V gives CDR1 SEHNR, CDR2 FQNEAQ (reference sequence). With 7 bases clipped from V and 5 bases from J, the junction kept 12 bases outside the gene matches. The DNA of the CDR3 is TGTGCCAGCACCTTCGGACAGGGCCAGGGGTATGGCTACACCTTC. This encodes CASTFGQGQGYGYTF.

The CDR3 is CASSYRQAGYNEQFF. The CDR3 bases are TGTGCCAGCAGTTACAGGCAAGCGGGCTACAATGAGCAGTTCTTC. The chain is built from TRBV6-6 and TRBJ2-1; tentative D call: TRBD2 (6 bases). With 2 bases removed from V and 3 bases from J, the gap between germline ends came to 11 bases. Germline V lookup: CDR1 MNHNY, CDR2 SVGAGI (reference sequence). This CDR3 spans 15 amino acids.

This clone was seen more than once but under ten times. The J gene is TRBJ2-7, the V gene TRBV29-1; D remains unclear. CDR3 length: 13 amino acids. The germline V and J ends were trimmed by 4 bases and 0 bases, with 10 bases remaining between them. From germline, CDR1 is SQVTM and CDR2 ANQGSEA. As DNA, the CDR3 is TGCAGCGTTGCCCACCTGAGCTCCTACGAGCAGTACTTC. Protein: CSVAHLSSYEQYF.